A selection of T cell receptor beta chains follows, all from one sample in a study of blood T cells in healthy people across ages. MiXCR, run by TCRdb on the 5' RACE reads, gives a single entry per CDR3 protein. The sample has roughly 1,100,000 distinct CDR3 sequences, about 25% seen once; the top ten hold approximately 0.79%. The sample was also reused in another study, on T cells of mothers and their children.

Sequences were obtained from blood. These receptors originate from a girl aged 2 to 10 in good health. Each CDR3 is given with its conserved first and last residue. The order of the fields is clone size, J gene, V gene, D gene, CDR3 protein, CDR3 DNA. D genes are given only for firm matches. Clone size appears in some rows only: once, few, many, or a class for an expanded clone.

few,TRBJ1-2,TRBV20-1,NA,CSARRQGSLANGYTF,TGCAGTGCTAGGCGGCAGGGGTCCTTGGCCAACGGCTACACCTTC
NA,TRBJ1-2,TRBV9,NA,CASSERQAGYGYTF,TGTGCCAGCAGCGAACGACAGGCTGGGTATGGCTACACCTTC
few,TRBJ1-3,TRBV5-1,TRBD1,CASSQQGAGNTIYF,TGCGCCAGCAGTCAACAGGGGGCTGGAAACACCATATATTTT
NA,TRBJ2-3,TRBV19,NA,CASSITAWRTDTQYF,TGTGCCAGTAGTATAACGGCATGGCGCACAGATACGCAGTATTTT
NA,TRBJ2-1,TRBV7-9,TRBD1,CASSFEFSGGNEQFF,TGTGCCAGCAGCTTCGAATTTTCAGGGGGCAATGAGCAGTTCTTC
NA,TRBJ2-5,TRBV28,NA,CASLTLHGTRETQYF,TGTGCCAGCCTTACGCTCCACGGGACGCGAGAGACCCAGTACTTC
few,TRBJ1-3,TRBV5-6,NA,CASSPAGSPGNTIYF,TGTGCCAGCAGCCCCGCGGGCAGCCCTGGAAACACCATATATTTT
many,TRBJ2-2,TRBV7-2,NA,CASSLGRGTGELFF,TGTGCCAGCAGCTTAGGTCGGGGAACCGGGGAGCTGTTTTTT
NA,TRBJ2-2,TRBV29-1,TRBD1,CSVEVEGATGELFF,TGCAGCGTTGAAGTAGAGGGGGCGACCGGGGAGCTGTTTTTT
many,TRBJ1-2,TRBV7-2,NA,CASSLVAGDTLRGYTF,TGTGCCAGCAGCTTAGTGGCGGGGGACACACTTCGTGGCTACACCTTC
few,TRBJ1-5,TRBV6-1,NA,CASSGGGRWRPQHF,TGTGCCAGCAGTGGAGGGGGAAGGTGGCGGCCCCAGCATTTT
NA,TRBJ1-2,TRBV28,NA,CASSLPGADGYTF,TGTGCCAGCAGTTTACCAGGGGCGGATGGCTACACCTTC